These 23 T cell receptor beta chains share one sample of origin, sequenced in a study of blood T cell repertoires in COVID-19 (dated by TCRdb to the early 2020s). The method behind the library was the immunoSEQ multiplex PCR assay. Imported from immuneACCESS, the table was reduced by TCRdb to in-frame sequences with V and J called. These copies leave out some clones; in studies compared against another copy, an unresolved V gene accounts for under half, and the cause of the remainder is not known. The sample includes approximately 490,000 clones, with about nine tenths observed a single time. The leading ten clones occupy around 0.7% of the sample. The sequenced sample was PBMCs or T cells enriched from blood (not recorded which). Every receptor here comes from a woman between 18 and 29 years old who had recovered from COVID-19.

Here the CDR3 reads CASRSEGGVQETQYF. The CDR3 region has the DNA TGTGCCAGCCGTTCAGAGGGAGGGGTTCAAGAGACCCAGTACTTC. The chain is built from TRBV6-5 and TRBJ2-5, with TRBD2 matching 7 bases. The germline CDR1 and CDR2 sequences are MNHEY and SVGAGI. Trimming at V came to 8 bases and at J to 2 bases, leaving 11 bases not matched to a gene. CDR3 length equals 15 residues.

The V call is TRBV5-4, the J call TRBJ2-7, with TRBD2 identical over 7 bases. The J segment lost 4 bases and the V segment lost 2 bases, leaving 3 bases of the junction unmatched. Germline loops: CDR1 SGHNT, CDR2 YYREEE (reference sequence). The CDR3 length is 13 residues. CDR3 DNA: TGTGCCAGCAGCTTCGCGGGAGCTTACGAGCAGTACTTC. Its translation: CASSFAGAYEQYF. Variable domain in full (rest from reference TRBV5-4 and TRBJ2-7): ETGVTQSPTHLIKTRGQQVTLRCSSQSGHNTVSWYQQALGQGPQFIFQYYREEENGRGNFPPRFSGLQFPNYSSELNVNALELDDSALYLCASSFAGAYEQYFGPGTRLTVT.

The chain uses TRBV9 and TRBJ1-2, with D uncertain. V lost 6 bases, J lost 2 bases, and 14 bases lay in between. The germline gives CDR1 SGDLS, CDR2 YYNGEE. This CDR3 comprises 14 residues. The CDR3, as DNA: TGTGCCAGCACGGAGACGGGGTCGAACTATGGCTACACCTTC. It is translated as CASTETGSNYGYTF.

This chain connects TRBV7-3 to TRBJ2-3; possibly TRBD2 for D (5 bases). Germline CDR1 and CDR2: SGHTA and FQGTGA. With 4 bases removed from V and 2 bases from J, the gap between germline ends came to 13 bases. The CDR3 totals 15 residues. In DNA, the CDR3 is TGTGCCAGCAGCTCGGGCGGACTCTACACAGATACGCAGTATTTT. Translating it yields CASSSGGLYTDTQYF.

The rearrangement links TRBV4-2 to TRBJ2-7, with 10 bases aligning to TRBD2. V was pared by 0 bases and J by 3 bases, with 5 bases of the junction left unmatched. CDR1 is LGHNA and CDR2 is YNFKEQ in the germline V gene. The CDR3 is made up of 16 amino acids. CDR3 protein: CASSQESAGGFYEQYF. CDR3 DNA: TGTGCCAGCAGCCAAGAATCAGCGGGGGGGTTCTACGAGCAGTACTTC.

This clone came up a few times. This chain links TRBV19 with TRBJ2-1; 11 nucleotides match TRBD2. The CDR3 extends over 14 amino acids. Unmatched junction bases numbered 11, after V lost 5 bases and J lost 14 bases. Germline V gives CDR1 LNHDA, CDR2 SQIVND (reference sequence). This chain's CDR3 is CASSPSGGPPPEFF. Here the CDR3 DNA reads TGTGCCAGTAGTCCTAGCGGGGGGCCTCCCCCTGAGTTCTTC. Looking up the rest from reference TRBV19 and TRBJ2-1 gives the full variable domain: DGGITQSPKYLFRKEGQNVTLSCEQNLNHDAMYWYRQDPGQGLRLIYYSQIVNDFQKGDIAEGYSVSREKKESFPLTVTSAQKNPTAFYLCASSPSGGPPPEFFGPGTRLTVL.

V and J are TRBV11-2 and TRBJ2-1; 7 bases agree with TRBD2. In germline, CDR1 is SGHAT, CDR2 FQNNGV. V was pared by 3 bases and J by 2 bases, with 1 base of the junction left unmatched. The CDR3 consists of 14 residues. The CDR3 here is CASSFLAAYNEQFF. The CDR3 DNA reads as TGTGCCAGCAGCTTCCTAGCGGCCTACAATGAGCAGTTCTTC.

The chain employs TRBV28 and TRBJ2-1, with D possibly being TRBD2 (7 bases). The length of the CDR3 is 18 residues. Germline CDR1 is MDHEN and CDR2 is SYDVKM. V lost 7 bases and J lost 0, with 22 bases in between. CDR3 DNA: TGTGCCAGCAACCTAGTCGGGGGCGGGGGTGACTCCTACAATGAGCAGTTCTTC. Translating gives CASNLVGGGGDSYNEQFF.

This chain connects TRBV6-5 to TRBJ1-6; TRBD1 is a possible D gene (6 bases). The CDR3 length is 12 residues. Trimming took off 4 bases at V and 14 bases at J, with 12 bases between the two ends. Germline CDR1 is MNHEY and CDR2 is SVGAGI. The CDR3 DNA is TGTGCCAGCAGTTCAGGGGCGTCCACCCTCCACTTT. As protein: CASSSGASTLHF.

The rearrangement links TRBV4-1 to TRBJ1-2; TRBD1 agrees at 9 bases. Per germline, CDR1 MGHRA and CDR2 YSYEKL. J gave up 8 bases and V 3 bases, and 7 bases lay outside the gene matches. The CDR3 sequence is 14 residues long. CDR3 loop: CASSHPGQGTGYTF. CDR3 sequence (DNA): TGCGCCAGCAGCCACCCGGGACAGGGAACGGGCTACACCTTC.

The chain combines TRBV27 with TRBJ2-3, with TRBD2 matching 12 bases. After removal of 5 bases from V and 3 bases from J, the junction contained 9 bases not matched to a gene. Germline values: CDR1 MNHEY, CDR2 SMNVEV (reference sequence). The CDR3 is 17 amino acids. The CDR3 loop reads CASSPTSGGTHTDTQYF. For the CDR3, the DNA is TGTGCCAGCAGTCCTACTAGCGGGGGGACTCATACAGATACGCAGTATTTT.

This rearrangement joins TRBV25-1 to TRBJ1-2; 7 bases map to TRBD1. Germline loops: CDR1 MGHDK, CDR2 SYGVNS. The CDR3 loop spans 18 amino acids. The V segment lost 4 bases and the J segment 4 bases; nucleotides outside the gene matches: 18. CDR3 bases: TGTGCCAGCAGTGGGAGGGCGGGGAAAAAGGGGGCCATCTATGGCTACACCTTC. Protein sequence: CASSGRAGKKGAIYGYTF.

The chain joins TRBV3-1 (or the pseudogene TRBV3-2) to TRBJ2-3; no clear D. CDR1 and CDR2 from the germline V gene are LGHDT and YNNKEL (reference sequence). V lost 3 bases and J 0 bases, leaving 7 bases between the germline ends. This CDR3 has 14 amino acids. In DNA form, the CDR3 reads TGTGCCAGCAGCCAGGTAGCCAGCACAGATACGCAGTATTTT. Protein: CASSQVASTDTQYF.

V gene TRBV9 combines with J gene TRBJ2-6, with D perhaps matching TRBD1 (6 bases). The V end was cut by 0 bases, the J end by 2 bases, with 15 bases between. Germline V lookup: CDR1 SGDLS, CDR2 YYNGEE. The CDR3 length is 18 residues. This CDR3 is CASSVGDRSTAGANVLTF. The CDR3 DNA reads as TGTGCCAGCAGCGTAGGCGACAGGTCTACTGCTGGGGCCAACGTCCTGACTTTC.

J is TRBJ1-1 and V is TRBV5-8; D is perhaps TRBD1 (5 bases). The V and J ends lost 4 bases and 4 bases respectively, with 20 bases between them. Germline V CDR1 and CDR2: SGHTS, YDEGEE. The CDR3 runs to 16 residues. CDR3 sequence (DNA): TGTGCCAGCAGCCTGAGGGACGGGGGATCGGGCACTGAAGCTTTCTTT. Amino acid sequence: CASSLRDGGSGTEAFF.

The chain joins TRBV10-1 to TRBJ2-7, with a possible D match to TRBD1 (5 bases). Trimming shortened V by 5 bases and J by 5 bases, and 16 bases separated the two germline ends. CDR3 size: 14 residues. From germline, CDR1 is WNHNN and CDR2 SYGVQD (reference sequence). The CDR3 region has the DNA TGCGCCAGCAGTCCGGACACGGCCGGCGACGAGCAGTACTTC. Translating it yields CASSPDTAGDEQYF.

The chain combines TRBV28 with TRBJ2-2; D call uncertain. Germline V gives CDR1 MDHEN, CDR2 SYDVKM. The CDR3 consists of 12 residues. Trimming stripped 8 bases from V and 7 bases from J, with 11 bases between. Here the CDR3 reads CASGPMDGELFF. In DNA form, the CDR3 reads TGTGCCAGCGGGCCCATGGACGGGGAGCTGTTTTTT.

The chain is built from TRBV4-1 and TRBJ1-5; D unresolved. Deletions cut 4 bases from V and 4 bases from J, with 23 bases between. The CDR3 is made up of 18 amino acids. In germline, CDR1 is MGHRA, CDR2 YSYEKL. CDR3 residues: CASSRGTYQVTGNQPQHF. The CDR3 bases are TGCGCCAGCAGCCGTGGTACCTACCAGGTGACGGGGAATCAGCCCCAGCATTTT.

The chain joins TRBV7-2 to TRBJ1-3; D is unclear. V was trimmed by 3 bases and J by 4 bases, leaving 16 bases between them. The CDR3 sequence is 16 residues long. CDR1 is SGHTA, CDR2 FQGNSA, per germline. The chain's CDR3 is CASSFRRSPSGNTIYF. In nucleotides, the CDR3 is TGTGCCAGCAGCTTTAGACGGAGCCCGTCAGGAAACACCATATATTTT.

CDR3 sequence reads: CASSSPGTGVKQPQHF. The CDR3 region has the DNA TGTGCCAGCAGTTCCCCGGGGACAGGGGTTAAACAGCCCCAGCATTTT. J is TRBJ1-5 and V is TRBV28, with TRBD1 matching over 10 bases. Trimming at V came to 4 bases and at J to 7 bases, leaving 10 bases not matched to a gene. The CDR3 runs to 16 residues. Germline V gives CDR1 MDHEN, CDR2 SYDVKM. Supplemented by reference TRBV28 and TRBJ1-5, the full variable domain reads DVKVTQSSRYLVKRTGEKVFLECVQDMDHENMFWYRQDPGLGLRLIYFSYDVKMKEKGDIPEGYSVSREKKERFSLILESASTNQTSMYLCASSSPGTGVKQPQHFGDGTRLSIL.

The chain employs TRBV10-3 and TRBJ2-7, with 10 nucleotides matching TRBD1. Trimming at V came to 6 bases and at J to 2 bases, leaving 4 bases not matched to a gene. The CDR3 consists of 14 residues. Germline CDR1 and CDR2: ENHRY and SYGVKD. This chain's CDR3 is CAISQGQGAYEQYF. Written as DNA, the CDR3 is TGTGCCATCAGCCAAGGACAGGGGGCCTACGAGCAGTACTTC.

The V and J genes are TRBV4-1 and TRBJ1-3; 9 positions match TRBD1. V was pared by 0 bases and J by 2 bases, with 2 bases of the junction left unmatched. The CDR3 has 16 residues. Germline assignment: CDR1 MGHRA and CDR2 YSYEKL. This chain's CDR3 is CASSQDWTGAGNTIYF. Here the CDR3 DNA reads TGCGCCAGCAGCCAAGATTGGACAGGGGCTGGAAACACCATATATTTT.

The rearrangement links TRBV12-5 to TRBJ2-7, with 7 positions matching TRBD1. The ends lost 1 base at V and 3 bases at J; junction bases unmatched: 6. The V gene's germline CDR1 is LGHNT and CDR2 FRNRAP. This CDR3 spans 15 amino acids. DNA for the CDR3: TGTGCTAGTGGTTTGGCCTTGACAGGGTTCTACGAGCAGTACTTC. This gives the protein CASGLALTGFYEQYF.